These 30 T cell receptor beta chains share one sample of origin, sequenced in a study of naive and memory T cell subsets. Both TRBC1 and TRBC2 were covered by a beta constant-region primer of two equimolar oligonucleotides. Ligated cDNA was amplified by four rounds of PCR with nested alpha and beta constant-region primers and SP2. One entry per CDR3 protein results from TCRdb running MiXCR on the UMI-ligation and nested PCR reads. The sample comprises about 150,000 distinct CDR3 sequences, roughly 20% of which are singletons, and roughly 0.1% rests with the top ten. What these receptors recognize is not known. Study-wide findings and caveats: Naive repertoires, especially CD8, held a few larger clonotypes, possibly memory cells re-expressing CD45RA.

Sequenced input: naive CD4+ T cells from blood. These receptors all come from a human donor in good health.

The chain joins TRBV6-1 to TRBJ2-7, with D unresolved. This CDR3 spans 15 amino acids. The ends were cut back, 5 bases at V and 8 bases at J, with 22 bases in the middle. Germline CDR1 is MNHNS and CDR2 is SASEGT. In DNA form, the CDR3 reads TGTGCCAGCAGTTCCCAACCGGGTCCTCCGAATAAGCAGTACTTC. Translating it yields CASSSQPGPPNKQYF.

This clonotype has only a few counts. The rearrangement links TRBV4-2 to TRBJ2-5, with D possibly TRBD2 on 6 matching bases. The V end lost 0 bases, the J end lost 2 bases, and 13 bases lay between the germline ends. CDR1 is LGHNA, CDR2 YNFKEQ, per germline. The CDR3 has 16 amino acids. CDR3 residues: CASSQDWASVQETQYF. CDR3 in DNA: TGTGCCAGCAGCCAAGATTGGGCTAGCGTACAAGAGACCCAGTACTTC.

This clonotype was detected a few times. The CDR3 bases are TGTGCCAGCACGGGGACAGGGGGGGGCTATGGCTACACCTTC. It specifies CASTGTGGGYGYTF. The gene calls are TRBV27 and TRBJ1-2; TRBD1 matches 11 bases. The CDR3 extends over 14 amino acids. Germline values: CDR1 MNHEY, CDR2 SMNVEV (reference sequence). V lost 7 bases, J lost 4 bases, and 5 bases stayed unmatched.

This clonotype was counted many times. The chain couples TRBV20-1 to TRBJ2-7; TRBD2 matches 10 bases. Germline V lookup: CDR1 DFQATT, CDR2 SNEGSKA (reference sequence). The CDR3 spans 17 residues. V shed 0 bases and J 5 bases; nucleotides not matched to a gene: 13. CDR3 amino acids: CSARDPWSGRASDEQYF. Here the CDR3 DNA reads TGCAGTGCTAGAGACCCCTGGAGCGGGAGGGCCTCGGACGAGCAGTACTTC.

For the CDR3, the DNA is TGTGCCAGCAGTTCCCGCCGGGGAGGGGGACTATACAATGAGCAGTTCTTC. Translation: CASSSRRGGGLYNEQFF. This chain joins TRBV27 and TRBJ2-1; TRBD2 is a possible D gene (7 bases). Looked up from germline, CDR1 is MNHEY and CDR2 is SMNVEV (reference sequence). Trimming left V 4 bases short and J 4 bases short, with 20 bases between. The CDR3 loop spans 17 amino acids.

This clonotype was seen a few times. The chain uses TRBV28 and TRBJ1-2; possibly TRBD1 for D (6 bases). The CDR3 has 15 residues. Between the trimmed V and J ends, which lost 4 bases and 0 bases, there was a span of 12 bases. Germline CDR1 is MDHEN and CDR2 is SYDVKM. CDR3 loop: CASSSQGVPNYGYTF. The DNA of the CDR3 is TGTGCCAGCAGTTCACAGGGAGTTCCTAACTATGGCTACACCTTC.

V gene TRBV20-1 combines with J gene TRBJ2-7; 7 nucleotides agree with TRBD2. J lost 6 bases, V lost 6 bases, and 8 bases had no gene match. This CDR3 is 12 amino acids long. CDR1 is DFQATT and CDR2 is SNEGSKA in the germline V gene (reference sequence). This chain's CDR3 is CSASRPGGEQYF. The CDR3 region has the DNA TGCAGTGCCTCCCGACCGGGGGGCGAGCAGTACTTC.

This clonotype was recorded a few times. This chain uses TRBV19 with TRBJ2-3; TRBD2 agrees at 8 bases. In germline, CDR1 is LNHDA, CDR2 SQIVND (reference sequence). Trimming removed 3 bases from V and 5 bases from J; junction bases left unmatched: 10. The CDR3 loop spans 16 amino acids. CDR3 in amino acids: CASSIAGRGGEDTQYF. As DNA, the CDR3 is TGTGCCAGTAGTATCGCCGGGAGGGGGGGTGAAGATACGCAGTATTTT.

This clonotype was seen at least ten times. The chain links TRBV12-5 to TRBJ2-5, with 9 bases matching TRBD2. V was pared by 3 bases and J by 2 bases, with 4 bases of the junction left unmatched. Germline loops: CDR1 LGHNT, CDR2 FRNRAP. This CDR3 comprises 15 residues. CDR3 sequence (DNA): TGTGCTAGTGGTTTAGGACTAGCGCTTCAAGAGACCCAGTACTTC. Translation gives CASGLGLALQETQYF. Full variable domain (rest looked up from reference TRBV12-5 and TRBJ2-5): DARVTQTPRHKVTEMGQEVTMRCQPILGHNTVFWYRQTMMQGLELLAYFRNRAPLDDSGMPKDRFSAEMPDATLATLKIQPSEPRDSAVYFCASGLGLALQETQYFGPGTRLLVL.

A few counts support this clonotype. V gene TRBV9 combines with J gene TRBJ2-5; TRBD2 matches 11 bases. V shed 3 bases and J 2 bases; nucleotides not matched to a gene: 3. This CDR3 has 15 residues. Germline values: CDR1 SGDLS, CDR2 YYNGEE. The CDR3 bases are TGTGCCAGCAGCGCCGGGACTAGCGGTCAAGAGACCCAGTACTTC. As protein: CASSAGTSGQETQYF.

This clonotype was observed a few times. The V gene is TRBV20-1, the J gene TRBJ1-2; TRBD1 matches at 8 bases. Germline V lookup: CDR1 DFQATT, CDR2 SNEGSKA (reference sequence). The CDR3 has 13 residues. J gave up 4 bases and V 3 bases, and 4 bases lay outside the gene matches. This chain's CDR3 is CSASRTGSYGYTF. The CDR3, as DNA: TGCAGTGCTAGCCGGACAGGGAGCTATGGCTACACCTTC.

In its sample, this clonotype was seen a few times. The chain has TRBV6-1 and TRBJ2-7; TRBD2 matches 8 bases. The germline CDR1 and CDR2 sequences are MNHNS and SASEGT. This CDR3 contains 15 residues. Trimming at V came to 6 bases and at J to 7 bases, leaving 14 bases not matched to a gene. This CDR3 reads CASRLVREGMWEQYF. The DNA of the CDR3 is TGTGCCAGCAGACTCGTCCGGGAGGGGATGTGGGAGCAGTACTTC.

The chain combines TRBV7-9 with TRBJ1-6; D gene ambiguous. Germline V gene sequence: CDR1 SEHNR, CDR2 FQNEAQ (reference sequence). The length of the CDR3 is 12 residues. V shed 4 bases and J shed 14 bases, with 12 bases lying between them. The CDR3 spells CASSYTDGTLHF. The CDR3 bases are TGTGCCAGCAGCTACACCGACGGGACCCTCCACTTT.

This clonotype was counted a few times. CDR3 residues: CASRQAGGSLAEQFF. Written as DNA, the CDR3 is TGTGCCAGCCGTCAGGCCGGCGGGAGTCTGGCTGAGCAGTTCTTC. The chain uses TRBV6-2 or TRBV6-3 and TRBJ2-1; TRBD2 matches 7 bases. CDR1 MNHEY and CDR2 SVGEGT come from the germline V gene. With V trimmed by 8 bases and J by 9 bases, 16 bases remained unmatched. The CDR3 runs to 15 residues.

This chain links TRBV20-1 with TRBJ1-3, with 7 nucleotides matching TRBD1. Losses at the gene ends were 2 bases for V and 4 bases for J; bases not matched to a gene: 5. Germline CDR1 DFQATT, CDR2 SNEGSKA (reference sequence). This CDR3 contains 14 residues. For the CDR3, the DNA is TGCAGTGCTAGACGAGGGACAGACGGAAACACCATATATTTT. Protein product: CSARRGTDGNTIYF.

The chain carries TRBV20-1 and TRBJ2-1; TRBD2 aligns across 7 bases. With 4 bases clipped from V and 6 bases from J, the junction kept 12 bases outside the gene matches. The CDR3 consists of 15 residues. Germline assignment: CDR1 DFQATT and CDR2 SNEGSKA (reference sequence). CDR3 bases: TGCAGTGCTAACCCGTGGGCGGGAGTCGGCAATGAGCAGTTCTTC. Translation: CSANPWAGVGNEQFF.

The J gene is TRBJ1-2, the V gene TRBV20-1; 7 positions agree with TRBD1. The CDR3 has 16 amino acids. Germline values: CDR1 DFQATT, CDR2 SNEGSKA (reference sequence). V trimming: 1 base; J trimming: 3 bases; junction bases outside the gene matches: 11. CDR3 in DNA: TGCAGTGCTAGAGTTGGCTACCCGGGACAGTACTATGGCTACACCTTC. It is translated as CSARVGYPGQYYGYTF.

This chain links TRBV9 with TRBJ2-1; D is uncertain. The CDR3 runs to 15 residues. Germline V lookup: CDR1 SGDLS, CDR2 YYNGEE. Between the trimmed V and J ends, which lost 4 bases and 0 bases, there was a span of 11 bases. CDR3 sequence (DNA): TGTGCCAGCAGCCCTGCTCGAGTCTCCTACAATGAGCAGTTCTTC. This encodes CASSPARVSYNEQFF.

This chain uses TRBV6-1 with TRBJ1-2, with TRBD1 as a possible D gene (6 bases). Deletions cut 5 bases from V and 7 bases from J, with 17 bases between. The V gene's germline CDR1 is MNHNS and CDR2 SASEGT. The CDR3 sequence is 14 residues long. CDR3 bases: TGTGCCAGCAGTCCGGGCTACTGGGGGGCTGGCTACACCTTC. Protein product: CASSPGYWGAGYTF.

CDR3 sequence reads: CASSDQTGQPKTNNSPLHF. Here the CDR3 DNA reads TGCGCCAGCAGTGACCAGACGGGACAACCGAAGACAAATAATTCACCCCTCCACTTT. The rearrangement links TRBV10-1 to TRBJ1-6; D possibly corresponds to TRBD1 (6 bases). This CDR3 has 19 amino acids. Germline V gives CDR1 WNHNN, CDR2 SYGVQD (reference sequence). Trimming shortened V by 3 bases and J by 5 bases, and 23 bases separated the two germline ends.

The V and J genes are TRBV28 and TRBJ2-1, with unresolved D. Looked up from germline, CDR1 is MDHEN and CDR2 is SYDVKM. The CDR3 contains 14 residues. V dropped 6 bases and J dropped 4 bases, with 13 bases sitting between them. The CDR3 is CASSRARSYNEQFF. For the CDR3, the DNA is TGTGCCAGCAGCCGAGCTCGTTCATACAATGAGCAGTTCTTC.

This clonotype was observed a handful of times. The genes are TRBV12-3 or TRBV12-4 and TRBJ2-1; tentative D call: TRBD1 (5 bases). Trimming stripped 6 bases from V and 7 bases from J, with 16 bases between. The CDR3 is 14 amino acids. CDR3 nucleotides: TGTGCCAGCAGAATGACTGGTAAGGGGAATGAGCAGTTCTTC. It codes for CASRMTGKGNEQFF.

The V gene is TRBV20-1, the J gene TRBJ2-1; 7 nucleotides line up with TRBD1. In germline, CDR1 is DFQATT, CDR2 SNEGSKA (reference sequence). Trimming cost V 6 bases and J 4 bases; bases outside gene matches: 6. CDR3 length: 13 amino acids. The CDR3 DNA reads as TGCAGTGCCTGGACAGGACAGTACAATGAGCAGTTCTTC. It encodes CSAWTGQYNEQFF.

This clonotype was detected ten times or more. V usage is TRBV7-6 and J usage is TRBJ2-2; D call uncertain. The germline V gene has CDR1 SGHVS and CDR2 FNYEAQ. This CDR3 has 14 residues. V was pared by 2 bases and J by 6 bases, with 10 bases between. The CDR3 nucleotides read TGTGCCAGCAGCTTACGGGCACCGTCCGGGGAGCTGTTTTTT. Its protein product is CASSLRAPSGELFF. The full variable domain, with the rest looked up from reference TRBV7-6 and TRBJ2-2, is GAGVSQSPRYKVTKRGQDVALRCDPISGHVSLYWYRQALGQGPEFLTYFNYEAQQDKSGLPNDRFSAERPEGSISTLTIQRTEQRDSAMYRCASSLRAPSGELFFGEGSRLTVL.

CDR3 amino acids: CASSKIASGLYNEQFF. Here the CDR3 DNA reads TGTGCCAGCAGCAAAATTGCTAGCGGGCTATACAATGAGCAGTTCTTC. The J gene is TRBJ2-1, the V gene TRBV28, with 8 bases aligning to TRBD2. The CDR3 extends over 16 amino acids. Unmatched junction bases numbered 11, after V lost 6 bases and J lost 4 bases. Per the germline V gene, CDR1 is MDHEN and CDR2 is SYDVKM.

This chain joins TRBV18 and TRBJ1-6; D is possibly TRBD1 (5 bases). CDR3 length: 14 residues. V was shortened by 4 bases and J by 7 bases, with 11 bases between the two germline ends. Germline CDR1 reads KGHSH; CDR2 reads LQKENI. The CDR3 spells CASSRDSENSPLHF. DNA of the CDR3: TGTGCCAGCTCACGAGACAGCGAAAATTCACCCCTCCACTTT.

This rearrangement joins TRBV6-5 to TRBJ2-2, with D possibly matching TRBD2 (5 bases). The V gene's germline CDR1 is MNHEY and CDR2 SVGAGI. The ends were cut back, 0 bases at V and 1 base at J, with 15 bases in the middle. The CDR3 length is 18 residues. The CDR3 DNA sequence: TGTGCCAGCAGTTACTCGAACCGCCCGGGGATGAACACCGGGGAGCTGTTTTTT. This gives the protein CASSYSNRPGMNTGELFF.

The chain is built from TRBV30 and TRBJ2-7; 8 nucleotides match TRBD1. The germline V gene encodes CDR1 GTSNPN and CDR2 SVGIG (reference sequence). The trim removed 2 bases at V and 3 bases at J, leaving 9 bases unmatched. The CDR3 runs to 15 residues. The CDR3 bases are TGTGCCTGGAGTATTCCCGGGACAGGTATCTACGAGCAGTACTTC. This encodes CAWSIPGTGIYEQYF.

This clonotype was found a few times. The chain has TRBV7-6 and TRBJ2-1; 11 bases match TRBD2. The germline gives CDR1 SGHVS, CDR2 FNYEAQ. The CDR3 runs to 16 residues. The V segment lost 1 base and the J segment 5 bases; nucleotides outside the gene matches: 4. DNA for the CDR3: TGTGCCAGCAGCTTAGTAGCGGGAGGGCTAGACAATGAGCAGTTCTTC. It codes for CASSLVAGGLDNEQFF.

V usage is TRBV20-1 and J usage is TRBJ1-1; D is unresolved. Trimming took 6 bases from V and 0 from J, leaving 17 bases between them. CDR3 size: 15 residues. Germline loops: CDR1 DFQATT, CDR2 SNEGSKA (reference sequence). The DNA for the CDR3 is TGCAGTGCGACAACTTGGCCTGTGGTGAACACTGAAGCTTTCTTT. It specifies CSATTWPVVNTEAFF.